The 14 T cell receptor beta chains in this list originate from one sample, sequenced in a study of blood T cell repertoires in COVID-19 (dated by TCRdb to 2018 to 2020). The library was built by means of the immunoSEQ multiplex PCR assay. The immuneACCESS repertoire file appears here via TCRdb, limited to in-frame rearrangements. These files lack a portion of the clones; in checked studies, under half of the deficit traces to unresolved V genes, and the cause of the others is not known. The sample data list about 94,000 clones, and approximately 89% of these were observed just once. 7% to 9% of the sample is taken by the ten largest. Sequencing was performed on peripheral blood. The receptor source for this set is a human donor with acute or convalescent COVID-19. The donor label of this sample is uncertain.

The chain combines TRBV30 with TRBJ2-2; TRBD1 agrees at 7 bases. CDR1 and CDR2 (germline): GTSNPN, SVGIG (reference sequence). The CDR3 length is 14 residues. The V and J ends lost 4 bases and 5 bases, in that order; junction bases with no gene match: 7. CDR3 protein: CAWNTGAWTGELFF. DNA for the CDR3: TGTGCCTGGAATACAGGGGCCTGGACCGGGGAGCTGTTTTTT. Drawing the rest from reference TRBV30 and TRBJ2-2, the complete variable domain is SQTIHQWPATLVQPVGSPLSLECTVEGTSNPNLYWYRQAAGRGLQLLFYSVGIGQISSEVPQNLSASRPQDRQFILSSKKLLLSDSGFYLCAWNTGAWTGELFFGEGSRLTVL.

The rearrangement links TRBV4-1 to TRBJ2-4; possible D gene TRBD2, 5 bases. The ends were cut back, 0 bases at V and 9 bases at J, with 6 bases in the middle. This CDR3 contains 12 residues. The germline V gene has CDR1 MGHRA and CDR2 YSYEKL. This chain's CDR3 is CASSQEGSIQYF. The DNA of the CDR3 is TGCGCCAGCAGCCAAGAGGGGAGCATTCAGTACTTC.

The rearrangement joins TRBV5-5 to TRBJ1-3, with 7 nucleotides matching TRBD1. This CDR3 comprises 16 residues. Germline trimming cut 0 bases from V and 1 base from J; bases unmatched to any gene: 4. From germline, CDR1 is SGHKS and CDR2 YYEKEE (reference sequence). CDR3: CASSLADRVSGNTIYF. The CDR3 DNA reads as TGTGCCAGCAGCTTGGCAGACAGGGTTTCTGGAAACACCATATATTTT.

V is TRBV27 and J is TRBJ2-1; 9 bases are a match to TRBD1. With V trimmed by 2 bases and J by 4 bases, 3 bases remained unmatched. The CDR3 spans 15 residues. Germline V gives CDR1 MNHEY, CDR2 SMNVEV (reference sequence). CDR3 in amino acids: CASSLRQGGYNEQFF. For the CDR3, the DNA is TGTGCCAGCAGTTTAAGACAGGGGGGATACAATGAGCAGTTCTTC.

This sequence joins TRBV7-2 and TRBJ1-5, with 9 bases identical to TRBD1. The V segment lost 5 bases and the J segment 6 bases; nucleotides outside the gene matches: 14. Germline V gene lookup returns CDR1 SGHTA and CDR2 FQGNSA. CDR3 length: 17 residues. CDR3 nucleotide sequence: TGTGCCAGCAGCGTAGGGGCAGACAGGGACAGGGTTCAGCCCCAGCATTTT. Translating gives CASSVGADRDRVQPQHF.

The chain joins TRBV30 to TRBJ2-3; a weak D match, TRBD2 (5 bases). The CDR3 runs 16 residues. Germline CDR1 GTSNPN, CDR2 SVGIG (reference sequence). Between the trimmed V and J ends, which lost 5 bases and 3 bases, there was a span of 21 bases. The CDR3 DNA reads as TGTGCCTGGTTGAGCCGGGGTGTCCCCCCGACAGATACGCAGTATTTT. It is translated as CAWLSRGVPPTDTQYF.

V is TRBV11-2 and J is TRBJ1-1; no clear D gene. Trimming cost V 7 bases and J 5 bases, with 17 bases left between them. Per germline, CDR1 SGHAT and CDR2 FQNNGV. CDR3 length: 14 amino acids. CDR3 loop: CASTEGGAWTEAFF. The CDR3 DNA reads as TGTGCCAGCACCGAAGGCGGCGCGTGGACTGAAGCTTTCTTT.

This clone was counted a single time. This rearrangement joins TRBV19 to TRBJ2-7, with D tentatively TRBD1 (6 bases). V lost 4 bases and J lost 0, with 7 bases in between. Germline lookup yields CDR1 LNHDA and CDR2 SQIVND (reference sequence). The CDR3 has 13 amino acids. DNA for the CDR3: TGTGCCAGTAGTAGGGACATCTCCTACGAGCAGTACTTC. Its protein product is CASSRDISYEQYF.

The table lists this clone with a few counts. V usage is TRBV9 and J usage is TRBJ1-3, with D possibly matching TRBD1 (5 bases). This CDR3 has 16 amino acids. Germline CDR1 SGDLS, CDR2 YYNGEE. V was clipped by 0 bases and J by 0 bases, with 10 bases between them. The CDR3 nucleotides read TGTGCCAGCAGCGTAGCTACACAGGTCTCTGGAAACACCATATATTTT. Residues: CASSVATQVSGNTIYF.

The rearrangement links TRBV28 to TRBJ2-2; 11 bases match TRBD2. The CDR3 has 16 residues. CDR1 is MDHEN, CDR2 SYDVKM, per germline. After removal of 5 bases from V and 4 bases from J, the junction contained 6 bases not matched to a gene. The DNA of the CDR3 is TGTGCCAGCAGTCCCTCGACTAGCGGGGTCACCGGGGAGCTGTTTTTT. Translating gives CASSPSTSGVTGELFF.

The chain joins TRBV5-3 to TRBJ2-1; possibly TRBD2 for D (5 bases). TRBV5-3 is known as an ORF, though its function is uncertain. The ends were cut back, 5 bases at V and 14 bases at J, with 26 bases in the middle. The CDR3 loop spans 15 amino acids. CDR3: CARRKRTRVKAWKFF. For the CDR3, the DNA is TGTGCCAGAAGAAAAAGGACTCGCGTCAAAGCGTGGAAGTTCTTC.

This clone came up once. The gene calls are TRBV19 and TRBJ2-7; TRBD1 might be the D (5 bases). V shed 7 bases and J shed 3 bases, with 13 bases lying between them. The CDR3 consists of 13 residues. Per germline, CDR1 LNHDA and CDR2 SQIVND (reference sequence). CDR3 in amino acids: CASNRQIGYEQYF. The CDR3 DNA is TGTGCCAGTAACCGACAGATAGGCTACGAGCAGTACTTC.

This clone has just a few counts. This chain uses TRBV2 with TRBJ1-5; no clear D. V shed 3 bases and J shed 0 bases, with 9 bases lying between them. The CDR3 consists of 15 residues. CDR1 and CDR2 from the germline V gene are SNHLY and FYNNEI. CDR3 amino acids: CASSDMTYSNQPQHF. CDR3 sequence (DNA): TGTGCCAGCAGTGATATGACTTATAGCAATCAGCCCCAGCATTTT.

This chain uses TRBV4-2 with TRBJ2-1; TRBD2 matches 10 bases. This CDR3 region has 15 residues. V lost 1 base and J lost 10; bases outside the gene matches: 7. Germline loops: CDR1 LGHNA, CDR2 YNFKEQ. In DNA form, the CDR3 reads TGTGCCAGCAGCCAAGTGAGCGGGGGGGCTTTCGAGCAGTTCTTC. Its translation: CASSQVSGGAFEQFF.